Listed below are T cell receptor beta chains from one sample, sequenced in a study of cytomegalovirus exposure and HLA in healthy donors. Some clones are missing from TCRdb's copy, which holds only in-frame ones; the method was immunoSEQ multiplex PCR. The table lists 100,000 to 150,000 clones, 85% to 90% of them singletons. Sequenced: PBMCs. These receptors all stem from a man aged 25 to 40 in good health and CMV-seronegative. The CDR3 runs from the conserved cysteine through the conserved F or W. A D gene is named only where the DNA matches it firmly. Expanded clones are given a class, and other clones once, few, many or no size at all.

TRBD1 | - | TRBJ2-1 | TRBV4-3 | CASSQDEGQGFNEQFF | TGCGCCAGCAGCCAAGATGAGGGACAGGGCTTTAATGAGCAGTTCTTC
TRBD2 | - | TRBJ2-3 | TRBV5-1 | CASSLGLAGSTDTQYF | TGCGCCAGCAGCTTGGGGCTAGCGGGCTCCACAGATACGCAGTATTTT
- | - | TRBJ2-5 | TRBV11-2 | CASSSGFQETQYF | TGTGCCAGCAGCTCAGGGTTCCAAGAGACCCAGTACTTC
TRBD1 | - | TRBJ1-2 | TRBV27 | CASSLYRGTGAYGYTF | TGTGCCAGCAGTTTATACCGCGGGACAGGGGCCTATGGCTACACCTTC
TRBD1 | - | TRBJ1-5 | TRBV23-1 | CASSQKKWTGKFQPQHF | TGCGCCAGCAGTCAAAAAAAATGGACAGGGAAGTTCCAGCCCCAGCATTTT
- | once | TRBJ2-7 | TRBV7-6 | CASSLSEFYEQYF | TGTGCCAGCAGCTTAAGCGAATTCTACGAGCAGTACTTC
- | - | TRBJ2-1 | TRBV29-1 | CSVERGSSKNEQFF | TGCAGCGTTGAACGGGGTAGCAGCAAAAATGAGCAGTTCTTC
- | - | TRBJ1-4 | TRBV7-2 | CASSFPGYEKLFF | TGTGCCAGCAGCTTCCCGGGTTATGAAAAACTGTTTTTT
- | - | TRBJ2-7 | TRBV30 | CAWSPPRGGVIYEQYF | TGTGCCTGGAGTCCCCCCCGAGGGGGAGTCATCTACGAGCAGTACTTC
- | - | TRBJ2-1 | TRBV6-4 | CASSAGEGSYNEQFF | TGTGCCAGCAGTGCAGGGGAGGGATCCTACAATGAGCAGTTCTTC
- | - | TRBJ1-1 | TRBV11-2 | CASSLAKGQGGELGTEAFF | TGTGCCAGCAGCTTAGCAAAAGGGCAGGGAGGGGAGTTGGGCACTGAAGCTTTCTTT
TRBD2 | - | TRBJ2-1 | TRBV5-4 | CASREPSGPGNEQFF | TGTGCCAGCAGAGAACCTAGCGGGCCAGGGAATGAGCAGTTCTTC
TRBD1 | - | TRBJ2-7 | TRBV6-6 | CASSSQGTGSPYEQYF | TGTGCCAGCAGTTCTCAGGGGACAGGGAGCCCCTACGAGCAGTACTTC
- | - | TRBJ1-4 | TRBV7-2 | CASSLRGGGEKLFF | TGTGCCAGCAGCCTCAGGGGTGGAGGTGAAAAACTGTTTTTT
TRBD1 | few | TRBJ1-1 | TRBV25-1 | CASSEDAGQGVTNTEAFF | TGTGCCAGCAGTGAGGACGCGGGACAGGGGGTAACGAACACTGAAGCTTTCTTT
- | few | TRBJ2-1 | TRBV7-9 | CASSPTTTREKNEQFF | TGTGCCAGCAGCCCCACGACTACCCGGGAAAAGAATGAGCAGTTCTTC
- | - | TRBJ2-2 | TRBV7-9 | CASSLDISTGAGELFF | TGTGCCAGCAGCTTAGATATATCGACGGGGGCCGGGGAGCTGTTTTTT
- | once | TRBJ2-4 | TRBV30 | CAWSRRGLNIQYF | TGTGCCTGGAGTAGGAGAGGTCTAAACATTCAGTACTTC
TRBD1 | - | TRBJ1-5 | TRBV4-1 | CASSPAGGEGNQPQHF | TGCGCCAGCAGCCCAGCAGGGGGCGAGGGCAATCAGCCCCAGCATTTT
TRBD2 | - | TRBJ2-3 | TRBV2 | CASSAGEREGRTDTQYF | TGTGCCAGCAGTGCTGGGGAGCGGGAGGGCCGAACAGATACGCAGTATTTT
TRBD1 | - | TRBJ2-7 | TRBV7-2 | CASSLEIIGGRSYEQYF | TGTGCCAGCAGCTTAGAAATAATAGGGGGCCGCTCCTACGAGCAGTACTTC
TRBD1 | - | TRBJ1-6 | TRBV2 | CASSGVGTDNSPLHF | TGTGCCAGCAGTGGAGTAGGGACAGATAATTCACCCCTCCACTTT